These T cell receptor beta chains were read from a single sample in a study of cytomegalovirus exposure and HLA in healthy donors. Method: immunoSEQ multiplex PCR; TCRdb's copy keeps in-frame clones and lacks some. The data contain some 99,000 clones, roughly 76% of them singletons. Sequenced input: PBMCs. The receptors stem from a female donor in good health and CMV-seronegative. Each CDR3 is given with its conserved first and last residue. The D gene is left open where the match is weak. Size is stated for part of the rows, as once, few or many counts, or as a class when the clone is expanded.

D gene: .; V gene: TRBV19; J gene: TRBJ1-1; clone size: few; CDR3 DNA: TGTGCCAGTAGTATACGGGAGTCGGCTGAAGCTTTCTTT; CDR3 protein: CASSIRESAEAFF
D gene: TRBD1; V gene: TRBV27; J gene: TRBJ1-5; clone size: .; CDR3 DNA: TGTGCCAGCAGTCCTCCTGCCAGGGACAGGGCTGTTCAGCCCCAGCATTTT; CDR3 protein: CASSPPARDRAVQPQHF
D gene: .; V gene: TRBV9; J gene: TRBJ2-3; clone size: .; CDR3 DNA: TGTGCCAGCAGCGTAGATAGTAGAGGAGGAGATACGCAGTATTTT; CDR3 protein: CASSVDSRGGDTQYF
D gene: TRBD2; V gene: TRBV7-3; J gene: TRBJ2-3; clone size: .; CDR3 DNA: TGTGCCAGCAGCTTCGGGAGGGTGGGGGATACGCAGTATTTT; CDR3 protein: CASSFGRVGDTQYF
D gene: .; V gene: TRBV6-5; J gene: TRBJ2-7; clone size: few; CDR3 DNA: TGTGCCAGCAGGACAGGGCGGGAGGCTCACTACGAGCAGTACTTC; CDR3 protein: CASRTGREAHYEQYF
D gene: .; V gene: TRBV5-4; J gene: TRBJ2-5; clone size: .; CDR3 DNA: TGTGCCAGCAGCTATGCCGGACTTTCCCCAGGTGGGGAGACCCAGTACTTC; CDR3 protein: CASSYAGLSPGGETQYF
D gene: .; V gene: TRBV9; J gene: TRBJ1-3; clone size: .; CDR3 DNA: TGTGCCAGCAGCGTAGCTGGCCAGGGTTCTGGAAACACCATATATTTT; CDR3 protein: CASSVAGQGSGNTIYF
D gene: .; V gene: TRBV29-1; J gene: TRBJ1-1; clone size: .; CDR3 DNA: TGCAGCGCCGGGGGGACATCGAACACTGAAGCTTTCTTT; CDR3 protein: CSAGGTSNTEAFF
D gene: .; V gene: TRBV7-8; J gene: TRBJ2-2; clone size: .; CDR3 DNA: TGTGCCAGCAGTTCCCCTCCGGACTACATCACCGGGGAGCTGTTTTTT; CDR3 protein: CASSSPPDYITGELFF
D gene: TRBD1; V gene: TRBV19; J gene: TRBJ1-2; clone size: .; CDR3 DNA: TGTGCCAGTACCATAGGACAGGGGAGTACAGATGGCTACACCTTC; CDR3 protein: CASTIGQGSTDGYTF
D gene: TRBD1; V gene: TRBV5-6; J gene: TRBJ1-5; clone size: few; CDR3 DNA: TGTGCCAGCAGCCAGGGACAGCTTAGCAATCAGCCCCAGCATTTT; CDR3 protein: CASSQGQLSNQPQHF
D gene: TRBD1; V gene: TRBV5-4; J gene: TRBJ2-5; clone size: .; CDR3 DNA: TGTGCCAGCAGCCGGGACAGAGGGGAGACCCAGTACTTC; CDR3 protein: CASSRDRGETQYF
D gene: TRBD1; V gene: TRBV7-2; J gene: TRBJ1-1; clone size: .; CDR3 DNA: TGTGCCAGCAGCCCCACCCGACAGGGACCTAAATCTGAAGCTTTCTTT; CDR3 protein: CASSPTRQGPKSEAFF
D gene: .; V gene: TRBV28; J gene: TRBJ2-2; clone size: .; CDR3 DNA: TGTGCCAGTAGAAGTGGTTCCGGGGAGCTGTTTTTT; CDR3 protein: CASRSGSGELFF
D gene: .; V gene: TRBV5-4; J gene: TRBJ2-1; clone size: .; CDR3 DNA: TGTGCCAGCAGCCAACCGTCCGGGAATGAGCAGTTCTTC; CDR3 protein: CASSQPSGNEQFF
D gene: TRBD2; V gene: TRBV5-4; J gene: TRBJ2-1; clone size: .; CDR3 DNA: TGTGCCAGCAAGCCTACTAGCGGGGACTACAATGAGCAGTTCTTC; CDR3 protein: CASKPTSGDYNEQFF
D gene: TRBD1; V gene: TRBV6-5; J gene: TRBJ2-7; clone size: few; CDR3 DNA: TGTGCCAGCAGTAGACCGGGACAGATCTACGAGCAGTACTTC; CDR3 protein: CASSRPGQIYEQYF
D gene: .; V gene: TRBV11-2; J gene: TRBJ2-1; clone size: once; CDR3 DNA: TGTGCCAGCAGCAGGACAACCCTGGGGCGCAATGAGCAGTTCTTC; CDR3 protein: CASSRTTLGRNEQFF
D gene: .; V gene: TRBV7-3; J gene: TRBJ2-1; clone size: .; CDR3 DNA: TGTGCCAGCAGCTTAACGCGGGGGCTTGAGCAGTTCTTC; CDR3 protein: CASSLTRGLEQFF
D gene: .; V gene: TRBV15; J gene: TRBJ2-1; clone size: .; CDR3 DNA: TGTGCCACCAGCAGAGATAGGAGGGGCTCCTACAATGAGCAGTTCTTC; CDR3 protein: CATSRDRRGSYNEQFF
D gene: .; V gene: TRBV9; J gene: TRBJ2-5; clone size: .; CDR3 DNA: TGTGCCAGCAGCGTTGACTATTGGGAGACCCAGTACTTC; CDR3 protein: CASSVDYWETQYF
D gene: .; V gene: TRBV6-4; J gene: TRBJ2-1; clone size: .; CDR3 DNA: TGTGCCAGCAGTGAACGGGCGGGTTCCTACAATGAGCAGTTCTTC; CDR3 protein: CASSERAGSYNEQFF
D gene: .; V gene: TRBV7-2; J gene: TRBJ1-1; clone size: .; CDR3 DNA: TGTGCCAGCAGCTTAGCCCCATATTCGGACACTGAAGCTTTCTTT; CDR3 protein: CASSLAPYSDTEAFF
D gene: .; V gene: TRBV10-3; J gene: TRBJ1-5; clone size: .; CDR3 DNA: TGTGCCATCAGTGATTTAGGGGGCAATCAGCCCCAGCATTTT; CDR3 protein: CAISDLGGNQPQHF
D gene: .; V gene: TRBV5-1; J gene: TRBJ2-6; clone size: .; CDR3 DNA: TGCGCCAGCAGCCACGGCGAGCGCTCTGGGGCCAACGTCCTGACTTTC; CDR3 protein: CASSHGERSGANVLTF
D gene: TRBD1; V gene: TRBV10-2; J gene: TRBJ2-2; clone size: .; CDR3 DNA: TGCGCCAGTACCGGGACAGGGATCACCGGGGAGCTGTTTTTT; CDR3 protein: CASTGTGITGELFF
D gene: .; V gene: TRBV4-1; J gene: TRBJ2-2; clone size: .; CDR3 DNA: TGCGCCAGCAGCCAAAAGCTTTCTCCGGGACACCTTAGGGACACCGGGGAGCTGTTTTTT; CDR3 protein: CASSQKLSPGHLRDTGELFF
D gene: .; V gene: TRBV28; J gene: TRBJ1-4; clone size: .; CDR3 DNA: TGTGCTAGCAGTTTAGGGGCGGCGGCTAATGAAAAACTGTTTTTT; CDR3 protein: CASSLGAAANEKLFF
D gene: TRBD1; V gene: TRBV5-6; J gene: TRBJ1-5; clone size: .; CDR3 DNA: TGTGCCAGCAGCTTTAGACAGGGAGGTCAGCCCCAGCATTTT; CDR3 protein: CASSFRQGGQPQHF
D gene: TRBD2; V gene: TRBV25-1; J gene: TRBJ2-2; clone size: once; CDR3 DNA: TGTGCCAGCAGTGTTAGCGGGAGTACGACCGGGGAGCTGTTTTTT; CDR3 protein: CASSVSGSTTGELFF
D gene: .; V gene: TRBV2; J gene: TRBJ2-7; clone size: few; CDR3 DNA: TGTGCCAGCAGTGAAGGGACAGCCTACGAGCAGTACTTC; CDR3 protein: CASSEGTAYEQYF
D gene: TRBD1; V gene: TRBV19; J gene: TRBJ1-2; clone size: .; CDR3 DNA: TGTGCCAGTAGTATAGGTCTCTGGACAGGGGGCAGTGGCTACACCTTC; CDR3 protein: CASSIGLWTGGSGYTF
D gene: TRBD2; V gene: TRBV5-5; J gene: TRBJ2-1; clone size: few; CDR3 DNA: TGTGCCAGCAGCTTTAGCGGGGGGGCTTGGAATGAGCAGTTCTTC; CDR3 protein: CASSFSGGAWNEQFF
D gene: .; V gene: TRBV11-2; J gene: TRBJ1-1; clone size: .; CDR3 DNA: TGTGCCAGCAGCTTAGGGCCCAGAGGGGGGAACACTGAAGCTTTCTTT; CDR3 protein: CASSLGPRGGNTEAFF
D gene: TRBD1; V gene: TRBV4-1; J gene: TRBJ2-7; clone size: .; CDR3 DNA: TGCGCCAGCAGCGTACGGACAGGGGCATACGAGCAGTACTTC; CDR3 protein: CASSVRTGAYEQYF
D gene: .; V gene: TRBV11-2; J gene: TRBJ2-5; clone size: .; CDR3 DNA: TGTGCCAGCAGCGTTAGCCCCAGTCAAGAGACCCAGTACTTC; CDR3 protein: CASSVSPSQETQYF
D gene: TRBD1; V gene: TRBV2; J gene: TRBJ2-7; clone size: .; CDR3 DNA: TGTGCCAGCAATAGACAGGGGCTCGAGCAGTACTTC; CDR3 protein: CASNRQGLEQYF
D gene: TRBD2; V gene: TRBV30; J gene: TRBJ2-7; clone size: .; CDR3 DNA: TGTGCCTGGAGTGAGTCGGGGGGAGCCTACGAGCAGTACTTC; CDR3 protein: CAWSESGGAYEQYF
D gene: .; V gene: TRBV7-6; J gene: TRBJ2-7; clone size: .; CDR3 DNA: TGTGCCAGCAGCTTACAGGGGGGCCTCCCCTACGAGCAGTACTTC; CDR3 protein: CASSLQGGLPYEQYF
D gene: TRBD2; V gene: TRBV30; J gene: TRBJ2-3; clone size: few; CDR3 DNA: TGTGCCTGGAGTATCTTTAGCGGGAGGGCCGGCACAGATACGCAGTATTTT; CDR3 protein: CAWSIFSGRAGTDTQYF
D gene: TRBD1; V gene: TRBV4-1; J gene: TRBJ2-3; clone size: .; CDR3 DNA: TGCGCCAGCAGCCAACACCGGGACAGGGGCACAGATACGCAGTATTTT; CDR3 protein: CASSQHRDRGTDTQYF
D gene: TRBD1; V gene: TRBV4-3; J gene: TRBJ2-3; clone size: .; CDR3 DNA: TGCGCCAGCAGGTCACAGGGGGCAACAGATACGCAGTATTTT; CDR3 protein: CASRSQGATDTQYF
D gene: TRBD1; V gene: TRBV4-1; J gene: TRBJ2-7; clone size: .; CDR3 DNA: TGCGCCAGCAGCCAAAGGGGACAGGGAGAGTACGAGCAGTACTTC; CDR3 protein: CASSQRGQGEYEQYF
D gene: .; V gene: TRBV5-1; J gene: TRBJ2-5; clone size: .; CDR3 DNA: TGCGCCAGCAGCTTTCAGGGATTTAAACAAGAGACCCAGTACTTC; CDR3 protein: CASSFQGFKQETQYF
D gene: TRBD2; V gene: TRBV4-2; J gene: TRBJ2-7; clone size: .; CDR3 DNA: TGTGCCAGCAGCCAAGATTTAATTACTAGCGGGATATACGAGCAGTACTTC; CDR3 protein: CASSQDLITSGIYEQYF
D gene: TRBD1; V gene: TRBV18; J gene: TRBJ1-4; clone size: .; CDR3 DNA: TGTGCCAGCTCACCGGGGACAGGGACTAATGAAAAACTGTTTTTT; CDR3 protein: CASSPGTGTNEKLFF
D gene: TRBD2; V gene: TRBV5-1; J gene: TRBJ2-1; clone size: .; CDR3 DNA: TGCGCCAGCAGCCCGGGACTGGGGACTAGCGGGAGATCCTACAATGAGCAGTTCTTC; CDR3 protein: CASSPGLGTSGRSYNEQFF
D gene: .; V gene: TRBV4-3; J gene: TRBJ2-2; clone size: .; CDR3 DNA: TGCGCCAGCAGCCAAGAAGCCCCACCGAACACCGGGGAGCTGTTTTTT; CDR3 protein: CASSQEAPPNTGELFF
D gene: .; V gene: TRBV12-5; J gene: TRBJ1-4; clone size: .; CDR3 DNA: TGTGCTAGTGGTTTGGTATACTCCCAGGGCCCTAATGAAAAACTGTTTTTT; CDR3 protein: CASGLVYSQGPNEKLFF
D gene: TRBD1; V gene: TRBV6-6; J gene: TRBJ2-3; clone size: .; CDR3 DNA: TGTGCCAGCAGACGCGGACAGGGTACAGATACGCAGTATTTT; CDR3 protein: CASRRGQGTDTQYF
D gene: TRBD1; V gene: TRBV14; J gene: TRBJ2-3; clone size: .; CDR3 DNA: TGTGCCAGCAGCAAAGGGGACAGGGCCACAGATACGCAGTATTTT; CDR3 protein: CASSKGDRATDTQYF
D gene: TRBD2; V gene: TRBV7-9; J gene: TRBJ2-1; clone size: .; CDR3 DNA: TGTGCCAGCAGCCCAATAGCGGGGGGGAACGGCGAGCAGTTCTTC; CDR3 protein: CASSPIAGGNGEQFF
D gene: .; V gene: TRBV4-1; J gene: TRBJ2-7; clone size: .; CDR3 DNA: TGCGCCAGCAGCAGTGGGGGGTATCGCGGCGAGCAGTACTTC; CDR3 protein: CASSSGGYRGEQYF
D gene: .; V gene: TRBV19; J gene: TRBJ1-1; clone size: few; CDR3 DNA: TGTGCCAGTAAAGGACAGTTGAACACTGAAGCTTTCTTT; CDR3 protein: CASKGQLNTEAFF
D gene: TRBD2; V gene: TRBV5-4; J gene: TRBJ2-5; clone size: few; CDR3 DNA: TGTGCCAGCAGCATGGGACTAGAGCGGGAGACCCAGTACTTC; CDR3 protein: CASSMGLERETQYF
D gene: TRBD1; V gene: TRBV27; J gene: TRBJ1-5; clone size: .; CDR3 DNA: TGTGCCAGCAGTTTGGACAGGGGTTATCAGCCCCAGCATTTT; CDR3 protein: CASSLDRGYQPQHF
D gene: .; V gene: TRBV5-6; J gene: TRBJ1-6; clone size: .; CDR3 DNA: TGTGCCAGCAGCCAAGGAGACCTATCGGGTTCACCCCTCCACTTT; CDR3 protein: CASSQGDLSGSPLHF